The 26 T cell receptor beta chains reported below all come from one sample, sequenced in a study of T cells in Graves' hyperthyroidism and ophthalmopathy. Authors of the study amplified TCR beta CDR3 regions from RNA transcripts. A first-round RT-PCR of the TCR CDR3 used the HTBI primer set. MiXCR, applied by TCRdb to the multiplex PCR reads, yields one record per CDR3 protein. Of about 510,000 distinct CDR3 sequences detected, over 45% appear once; the ten largest clones hold about two fifths. The sequenced sample was peripheral blood or thyroid tissue (not recorded which). The receptors stem from an adult woman with Graves' disease, either hyperthyroidism or ophthalmopathy (not recorded which).

There are many counts of this clonotype. This sequence joins TRBV9 and TRBJ1-4; 8 bases are a match to TRBD1. V gave up 1 base and J gave up 12 bases; unmatched junction bases: 2. Germline V CDR1 and CDR2: SGDLS, YYNGEE. The CDR3 has 12 residues. Here the CDR3 DNA reads TGTGCCAGCAGCGTACTACAGGGGGAACTGTTTTTT. Amino acid sequence: CASSVLQGELFF. Full variable domain (missing parts from reference TRBV9 and TRBJ1-4): DSGVTQTPKHLITATGQRVTLRCSPRSGDLSVYWYQQSLDQGLQFLIQYYNGEERAKGNILERFSAQQFPDLHSELNLSSLELGDSALYFCASSVLQGELFFGSGTQLSVL.

The chain carries TRBV5-6 and TRBJ2-2; D not resolved. The CDR3 runs to 13 residues. Germline V gives CDR1 SGHDT, CDR2 YYEEEE. The V end lost 0 bases, the J end lost 8 bases, and 8 bases lay between the germline ends. This CDR3 is CASSLASKGELFF. DNA of the CDR3: TGTGCCAGCAGCTTGGCCTCAAAGGGGGAGCTGTTTTTT.

This clonotype was picked up a small number of times. The rearrangement uses TRBV15 and TRBJ2-5, with D maybe TRBD1 (5 bases). V was shortened by 1 base and J by 5 bases, with 14 bases between the two germline ends. The CDR3 totals 15 residues. Germline loops: CDR1 LNHNV, CDR2 YYDKDF (reference sequence). CDR3 protein: CATSRARLGRETQYF. In DNA, the CDR3 is TGTGCCACCAGCAGAGCCCGACTGGGGCGGGAGACCCAGTACTTC.

The gene calls are TRBV29-1 and TRBJ1-2; perhaps TRBD1 as D (5 bases). This CDR3 spans 13 amino acids. Germline loops: CDR1 SQVTM, CDR2 ANQGSEA. V was trimmed by 1 base and J by 1 base, leaving 7 bases between them. This chain's CDR3 is CSVEARVNYGYTF. The CDR3 coding sequence is TGCAGCGTTGAAGCCAGGGTTAACTATGGCTACACCTTC.

J is TRBJ2-3 and V is TRBV7-3; unclear D gene. The CDR3 extends over 14 amino acids. Trimming removed 4 bases at V and 5 bases at J, with 13 bases between. CDR1 is SGHTA, CDR2 FQGTGA, per germline. CDR3 nucleotide sequence: TGTGCCAGCAGCTCAGTCTCAGCTGGAGATACGCAGTATTTT. This translates into CASSSVSAGDTQYF.

This clonotype turned up a few times. The chain carries TRBV2 and TRBJ2-7, with 7 bases fitting TRBD2. This CDR3 has 14 amino acids. The ends lost 5 bases at V and 2 bases at J; junction bases unmatched: 6. The germline CDR1 and CDR2 sequences are SNHLY and FYNNEI. DNA for the CDR3: TGTGCCAGCAGTTTAAAGCGGGGCCCCTACGAGCAGTACTTC. Encoded protein: CASSLKRGPYEQYF. The full variable domain, rest sourced from reference TRBV2 and TRBJ2-7, is EPEVTQTPSHQVTQMGQEVILRCVPISNHLYFYWYRQILGQKVEFLVSFYNNEISEKSEIFDDQFSVERPDGSNFTLKIRSTKLEDSAMYFCASSLKRGPYEQYFGPGTRLTVT.

This clonotype was counted ten times or more. The chain employs TRBV5-8 and TRBJ2-7; D uncertain. Trimming cost V 4 bases and J 7 bases, with 9 bases left between them. The germline CDR1 and CDR2 sequences are SGHTS and YDEGEE. CDR3 length: 11 residues. CDR3 residues: CASSLRTEQYF. CDR3 coding DNA: TGTGCCAGCAGCCTCCGGACGGAGCAGTACTTC. Supplemented by reference TRBV5-8 and TRBJ2-7, the full variable domain reads EAGVTQSPTHLIKTRGQQATLRCSPISGHTSVYWYQQALGLGLQFLLWYDEGEERNRGNFPPRFSGRQFPNYSSELNVNALELEDSALYLCASSLRTEQYFGPGTRLTVT.

The chain joins TRBV24-1 to TRBJ2-5, with 7 bases identical to TRBD2. Trimming cost V 4 bases and J 5 bases; bases outside gene matches: 9. In germline, CDR1 is KGHDR, CDR2 SFDVKD. This CDR3 has 15 amino acids. The CDR3 sequence is CATSEVNTGGETQYF. The CDR3 region has the DNA TGTGCCACCAGTGAGGTGAACACCGGGGGGGAGACCCAGTACTTC.

V gene TRBV2 combines with J gene TRBJ2-7; D is perhaps TRBD2 (6 bases). V lost 8 bases to trimming and J lost 3 bases, with 14 bases between them. The CDR3 loop spans 13 amino acids. Germline values: CDR1 SNHLY, CDR2 FYNNEI. The DNA of the CDR3 is TGTGCCAGCCGGGCGGGGCTTAACTACGAGCAGTACTTC. It codes for CASRAGLNYEQYF.

On this clonotype itself: This may be a read error, as it is one base from a much larger clone. Here the CDR3 DNA reads TGCAGCGCGGTGGGCGGACGGGGCACTGAAACTTTCTTT. Amino acid sequence: CSAVGGRGTETFF. The J gene is TRBJ1-1, the V gene TRBV29-1; perhaps TRBD1 as D (5 bases). CDR3 size: 13 residues. Germline-derived CDR1 and CDR2 are SQVTM and ANQGSEA.

The V call is TRBV7-2, the J call TRBJ1-5; D call uncertain. Germline CDR1 and CDR2: SGHTA and FQGNSA. This CDR3 has 17 residues. Trimming removed 5 bases from V and 0 bases from J, with 17 bases in between. The CDR3 nucleotides read TGTGCCAGCAGCCCCGACAATACGCCGTATAGCAATCAGCCCCAGCATTTT. It encodes CASSPDNTPYSNQPQHF.

CDR3 residues: CATSREAAGQETQYF. As DNA, the CDR3 is TGTGCCACCAGCAGAGAAGCGGCAGGGCAAGAGACCCAGTACTTC. V gene TRBV15 combines with J gene TRBJ2-5, with D possibly called TRBD1 or TRBD2 (5 bases each). Per germline, CDR1 LNHNV and CDR2 YYDKDF (reference sequence). This CDR3 is 15 amino acids long. V lost 0 bases and J 2 bases, leaving 10 bases between the germline ends.

J is TRBJ1-1 and V is TRBV20-1, with 8 nucleotides matching TRBD1. CDR1 is DFQATT and CDR2 is SNEGSKA in the germline V gene (reference sequence). The V gene end was trimmed by 3 bases and the J gene end by 5 bases; junction bases not matched to a gene: 2. The CDR3 is made up of 12 amino acids. CDR3 sequence reads: CSARDRVTEAFF. The CDR3 bases are TGCAGTGCTAGGGACAGGGTGACTGAAGCTTTCTTT.

V usage is TRBV12-3 or TRBV12-4 and J usage is TRBJ2-7; no reliable D call. V gave up 6 bases and J gave up 0 bases, with 9 bases separating them. The CDR3 is made up of 13 amino acids. Here the CDR3 reads CASRAVSSYEQYF. DNA of the CDR3: TGTGCCAGCAGGGCAGTGAGCTCCTACGAGCAGTACTTC.

In this sample, this clonotype turned up a few times. This chain uses TRBV19 with TRBJ1-1; D uncertain. V lost 6 bases and J lost 2, with 13 bases in between. There are 14 residues in the CDR3. Germline-derived CDR1 and CDR2 are LNHDA and SQIVND (reference sequence). The CDR3 region is CASRVAAGNTEAFF. Here the CDR3 DNA reads TGTGCCAGTAGAGTGGCAGCGGGTAACACTGAAGCTTTCTTT. Variable domain in full (rest from reference TRBV19 and TRBJ1-1): DGGITQSPKYLFRKEGQNVTLSCEQNLNHDAMYWYRQDPGQGLRLIYYSQIVNDFQKGDIAEGYSVSREKKESFPLTVTSAQKNPTAFYLCASRVAAGNTEAFFGQGTRLTVV.

The chain employs TRBV10-3 and TRBJ2-2; TRBD1 matches 8 bases. V trimming: 6 bases; J trimming: 0 bases; junction bases outside the gene matches: 6. The CDR3 spans 16 residues. Germline-derived CDR1 and CDR2 are ENHRY and SYGVKD. CDR3 nucleotide sequence: TGTGCCATCAGGACGGACAGGGTAACGAACACCGGGGAGCTGTTTTTT. Amino acids: CAIRTDRVTNTGELFF.

This clonotype was counted only a few times. A read error may be the cause here, since a much bigger clone is one base away. The V gene is TRBV2, the J gene TRBJ2-7, with D possibly matching TRBD1 (5 bases). This CDR3 contains 12 residues. CDR1 SNHLY and CDR2 FYNNEI come from the germline V gene. The CDR3 protein is CASSQDTYGQYF. The CDR3 DNA sequence: TGTGCCAGCTCACAGGATACCTACGGGCAGTACTTC.

This clonotype has a single count. It may be a read error: a sequence one base away is much more abundant. Because the CDR3 is missing its conserved closing phenylalanine or tryptophan, this is likely a read error. V and J are TRBV7-9 and TRBJ2-7, with D perhaps given as TRBD1 or TRBD2 (5 bases each). This CDR3 is 13 amino acids long. Deletions cut 7 bases from V and 5 bases from J, with 15 bases between. Germline values: CDR1 SEHNR, CDR2 FQNEAQ (reference sequence). Here the CDR3 DNA reads TGTGCCAGCACCCGGGACCCGGGCGACGAGCAGTACTAC. It codes for CASTRDPGDEQYY.

The rearrangement uses TRBV12-3 or TRBV12-4 and TRBJ2-7; D is possibly TRBD2 (7 bases). V lost 4 bases and J lost 3, with 16 bases in between. CDR3 size: 15 residues. The CDR3 DNA reads TGTGCCAGCAGTTCCGGGGGGCAGGGGATCTACGAGCAGTACTTC. This translates into CASSSGGQGIYEQYF.

V usage is TRBV7-8 and J usage is TRBJ2-2; a weak D match, TRBD1 (5 bases). Trimming shortened V by 1 base and J by 8 bases, and 14 bases separated the two germline ends. The germline gives CDR1 SGHVS, CDR2 FQNEAQ. This CDR3 is 15 amino acids long. The CDR3 DNA is TGTGCCAGCAGCTTAGGGCAGGGAAAGCTTGGGGAGCTGTTTTTT. It translates to CASSLGQGKLGELFF.

The genes are TRBV11-2 and TRBJ2-5, with a weak D call TRBD2 (8 bases). The germline V and J ends were trimmed by 4 bases and 6 bases, with 27 bases remaining between them. CDR1 and CDR2 (germline): SGHAT, FQNNGV. The CDR3 consists of 18 residues. CDR3 region: CASSSRMGTAGEPKTQYF. The CDR3 bases are TGTGCCAGCAGCTCACGTATGGGGACAGCGGGAGAACCGAAGACCCAGTACTTC.

This clonotype was seen just once. The chain links TRBV29-1 to TRBJ2-5, with 11 bases lining up with TRBD1. The CDR3 sequence is 14 residues long. Germline V gene lookup returns CDR1 SQVTM and CDR2 ANQGSEA. Trimming took 6 bases from V and 9 from J; bases not matched to a gene: 12. CDR3 region: CSVTGTGGFRAQYF. The CDR3 bases are TGCAGCGTCACCGGGACAGGGGGATTTAGGGCCCAGTACTTC.

The V gene is TRBV15, the J gene TRBJ1-1; D gene ambiguous. CDR3 size: 16 residues. Between the trimmed V and J ends, which lost 3 bases and 1 base, there was a span of 15 bases. Germline V gene sequence: CDR1 LNHNV, CDR2 YYDKDF (reference sequence). CDR3 sequence reads: CATSSARPMPNTEAFF. The CDR3 DNA reads TGTGCCACCAGCAGTGCTAGACCCATGCCGAACACTGAAGCTTTCTTT.

As concerns this clonotype: One end of the junction fails to match germline, which may point to a read error. The V gene is TRBV12-3 or TRBV12-4, the J gene TRBJ2-7; a weak D match, TRBD1 (6 bases). The CDR3 contains 12 residues. The CDR3 is CAGVGDTGELYF. Here the CDR3 DNA reads TGTGCCGGAGTCGGGGACACCGGGGAGCTGTACTTC.

This clonotype was counted a few times. V is TRBV10-2 and J is TRBJ1-6; no clear D. CDR1 and CDR2 from the germline V gene are WSHSY and SAAADI. The CDR3 loop spans 13 amino acids. Trimming cost V 6 bases and J 10 bases, with 13 bases left between them. The CDR3 bases are TGCGCCAGCAGGGACGGGTGGAAATCACCCCTCCACTTT. It specifies CASRDGWKSPLHF.

This clonotype was seen a handful of times. This chain links TRBV7-9 with TRBJ1-1; perhaps TRBD1 as D (5 bases). CDR1 is SEHNR and CDR2 is FQNEAQ in the germline V gene (reference sequence). The V end was cut by 3 bases, the J end by 1 base, with 15 bases between. The CDR3 spans 16 residues. The CDR3 DNA follows: TGTGCCAGCAGCTTCACGGTGAGGAGGGGGAACACTGAAGCTTTCTTT. It encodes CASSFTVRRGNTEAFF.